This note documents a single T cell receptor beta chain sequence. Its specificity is unknown. The sample carries other DNA sequences with the same CDR3. Sequenced material consisted of expressed TCRB transcripts (all of the isolated RNA was reverse transcribed). Method: immunoSEQ multiplex PCR; TCRdb's copy keeps in-frame clones and lacks some. In the table there are about 280,000 clones, 15% of which are singletons. This record comes from a study of beta chain features in type 1 diabetes. Study background: Sorted cells from all samples, numbering 100 million to 120 million, were examined. Whole-study results and caveats: Researchers report that Type 1 diabetes patients had moderately but significantly shorter TCRB CDR3s across all four CD4+ subsets. Individuals with type 1 diabetes displayed fewer insertions and more deletions at VDJ junctions.

The germline CDR1 and CDR2 sequences are KGHSH and LQKENI. This CDR3 spans 13 amino acids. V was trimmed by 3 bases and J by 4 bases, leaving 7 bases between them. This receptor was obtained from a man aged 18 to 30 with type 1 diabetes. The sequenced material came from naive CD4+ T cells from blood. The chain employs TRBV18 and TRBJ1-5; D uncertain. Here the CDR3 reads CASSPGENQPQHF. The CDR3 DNA reads TGTGCCAGCTCACCGGGAGAGAATCAGCCCCAGCATTTT.